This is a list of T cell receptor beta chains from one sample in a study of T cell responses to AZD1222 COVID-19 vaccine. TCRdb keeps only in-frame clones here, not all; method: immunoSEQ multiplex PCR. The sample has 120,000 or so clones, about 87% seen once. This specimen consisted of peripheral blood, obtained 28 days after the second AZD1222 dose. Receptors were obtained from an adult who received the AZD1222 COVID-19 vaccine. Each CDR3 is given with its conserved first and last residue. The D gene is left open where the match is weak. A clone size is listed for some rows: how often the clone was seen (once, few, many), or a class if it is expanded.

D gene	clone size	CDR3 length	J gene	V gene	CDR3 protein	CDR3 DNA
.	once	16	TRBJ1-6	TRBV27	CASSFYMSSYNSPLHF	TGTGCCAGCAGTTTTTATATGAGCTCCTATAATTCACCCCTCCACTTT
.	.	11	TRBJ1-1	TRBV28	CASTGRFEAFF	TGTGCCAGCACCGGGAGATTTGAAGCTTTCTTT
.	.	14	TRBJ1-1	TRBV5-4	CASSRTAGSTEAFF	TGTGCCAGCAGCCGGACGGCAGGAAGCACTGAAGCTTTCTTT
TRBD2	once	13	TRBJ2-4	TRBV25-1	CASRGAGQNIQYF	TGTGCCAGCCGGGGAGCGGGACAAAACATTCAGTACTTC
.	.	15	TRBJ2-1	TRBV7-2	CASSEGDPSYNEQFF	TGTGCCAGCAGCGAGGGGGACCCCTCCTACAATGAGCAGTTCTTC
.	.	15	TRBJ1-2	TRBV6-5	CASIPSSSGYYGYTF	TGTGCCAGCATCCCCTCTAGTAGCGGATACTATGGCTACACCTTC
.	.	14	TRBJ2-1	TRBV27	CASSRGADYNEQFF	TGTGCCAGCAGCAGGGGGGCGGACTACAATGAGCAGTTCTTC
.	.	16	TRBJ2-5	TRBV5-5	CASSPKLGLGKETQYF	TGTGCCAGCAGCCCGAAGTTGGGTTTGGGGAAAGAGACCCAGTACTTC
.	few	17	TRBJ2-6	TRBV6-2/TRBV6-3	CASSYSVYDSGANVLTF	TGTGCCAGCAGTTACTCTGTCTATGACTCTGGGGCCAACGTCCTGACTTTC
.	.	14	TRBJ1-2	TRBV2	CASRQGGEYYGYTF	TGTGCCAGCAGACAGGGCGGGGAATACTATGGCTACACCTTC
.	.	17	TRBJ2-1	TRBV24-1	CATSDLTVKPGSDEQFF	TGTGCCACCAGTGATTTGACAGTTAAACCCGGCAGTGATGAGCAGTTCTTC
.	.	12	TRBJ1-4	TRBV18	CASSQFEEKLFF	TGTGCCAGCTCCCAATTTGAGGAAAAACTGTTTTTT
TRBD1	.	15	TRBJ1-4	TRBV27	CASSLGQGAAEKLFF	TGTGCCAGCAGTTTAGGCCAGGGGGCAGCGGAAAAACTGTTTTTT
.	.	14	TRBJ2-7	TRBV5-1	CASSYTGTVYEQYF	TGCGCCAGCAGCTATACCGGGACCGTCTACGAGCAGTACTTC
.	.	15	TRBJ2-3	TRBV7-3	CASSLRGRGTDTQYF	TGTGCCAGCAGCTTAAGGGGCAGGGGAACAGATACGCAGTATTTT
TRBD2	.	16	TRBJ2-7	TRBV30	CAWSKLASGTSYEQYF	TGTGCCTGGAGTAAGTTGGCTAGCGGCACATCCTACGAGCAGTACTTC
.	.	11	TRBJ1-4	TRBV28	CASSGGEKLFF	TGTGCCAGCAGTGGGGGGGAAAAACTGTTTTTT
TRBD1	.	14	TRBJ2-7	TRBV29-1	CSVAWQGAAYEQYF	TGCAGCGTTGCCTGGCAGGGGGCCGCCTACGAGCAGTACTTC
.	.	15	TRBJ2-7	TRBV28	CASSSYKSQGYEQYF	TGTGCCAGCAGTTCATATAAATCTCAGGGATACGAGCAGTACTTC
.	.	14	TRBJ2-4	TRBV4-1	CASSQLVAKNIQYF	TGCGCCAGCAGCCAGCTCGTAGCCAAAAACATTCAGTACTTC
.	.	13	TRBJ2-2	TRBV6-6	CASSPSGTGELFF	TGTGCCAGCAGTCCTTCGGGGACCGGGGAGCTGTTTTTT
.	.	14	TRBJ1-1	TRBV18	CASSREGRDTEAFF	TGTGCCAGCTCACGGGAAGGCAGGGACACTGAAGCTTTCTTT
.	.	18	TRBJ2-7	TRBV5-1	CASSLREPDGTLLGEQYF	TGCGCCAGCAGCTTGAGGGAACCCGACGGGACGCTTCTCGGCGAGCAGTACTTC
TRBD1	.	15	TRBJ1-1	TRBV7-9	CASSPDRGQNTEAFF	TGTGCCAGCAGCCCAGACAGGGGCCAGAACACTGAAGCTTTCTTT
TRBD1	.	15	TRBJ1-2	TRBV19	CASSIDRQGYHGYTF	TGTGCCAGTAGTATAGACCGACAGGGTTACCACGGCTACACCTTC
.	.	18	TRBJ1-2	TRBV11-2	CASSHIPRRGQPSYGYTF	TGTGCCAGCAGCCACATCCCTAGACGAGGACAGCCCTCCTATGGCTACACCTTC
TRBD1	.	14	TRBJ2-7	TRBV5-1	CASSSGQGADEQYF	TGCGCCAGCAGCTCGGGACAGGGGGCGGACGAGCAGTACTTC
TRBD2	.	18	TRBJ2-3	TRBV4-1	CASSQVWTSGSSTDTQYF	TGCGCCAGCAGCCAAGTTTGGACTAGCGGGTCTAGCACAGATACGCAGTATTTT
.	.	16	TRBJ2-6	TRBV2	CAGGRGPLTGANVLTF	TGTGCCGGAGGGCGAGGGCCTTTGACTGGGGCCAACGTCCTGACTTTC
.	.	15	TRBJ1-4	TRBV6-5	CASRSPGELNEKLFF	TGTGCCAGCAGGAGCCCGGGGGAACTGAATGAAAAACTGTTTTTT
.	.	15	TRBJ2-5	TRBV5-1	CASRSLTGNQETQYF	TGCGCCAGCAGGTCGCTAACAGGGAACCAAGAGACCCAGTACTTC
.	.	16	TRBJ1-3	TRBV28	CASSPVEQYSGNTIYF	TGTGCCAGCAGCCCGGTGGAACAGTACTCTGGAAACACCATATATTTT
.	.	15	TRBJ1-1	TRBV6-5	CASSHGEGGRTEAFF	TGTGCCAGCAGTCACGGGGAGGGGGGAAGGACTGAAGCTTTCTTT
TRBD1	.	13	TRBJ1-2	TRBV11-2	CASSLGTGFGYTF	TGTGCCAGCAGCCTTGGGACAGGGTTTGGCTACACCTTC
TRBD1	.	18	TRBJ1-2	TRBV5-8	CASSLVIPPGQGGYGYTF	TGTGCCAGCAGCTTGGTAATTCCCCCAGGACAGGGAGGCTATGGCTACACCTTC
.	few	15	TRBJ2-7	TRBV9	CASSVRGGWTYEQYF	TGTGCCAGCAGCGTAAGGGGAGGATGGACCTACGAGCAGTACTTC
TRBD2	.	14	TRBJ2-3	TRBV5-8	CASSPGLATDTQYF	TGTGCCAGCAGCCCGGGACTAGCCACAGATACGCAGTATTTT
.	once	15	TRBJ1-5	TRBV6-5	CASRNRFGGNQPQHF	TGTGCCAGCAGAAACAGGTTCGGGGGCAATCAGCCCCAGCATTTT
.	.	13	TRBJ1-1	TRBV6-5	CASIDEGVGEAFF	TGTGCCAGCATCGACGAGGGCGTAGGGGAAGCTTTCTTT
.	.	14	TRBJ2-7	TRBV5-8	CASSWASFDGEQYF	TGTGCCAGCAGCTGGGCGTCGTTTGATGGCGAGCAGTACTTC
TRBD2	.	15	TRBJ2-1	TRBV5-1	CASSLGLAEDNEQFF	TGCGCCAGCAGCTTGGGACTAGCAGAGGACAATGAGCAGTTCTTC
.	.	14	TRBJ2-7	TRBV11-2	CASSQGPSTYEQYF	TGTGCCAGCAGCCAAGGGCCGTCGACCTACGAGCAGTACTTC
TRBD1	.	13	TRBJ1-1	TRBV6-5	CASIPTGGSEAFF	TGTGCCAGCATTCCGACAGGGGGATCGGAAGCTTTCTTT
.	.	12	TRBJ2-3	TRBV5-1	CASSEGADTQYF	TGCGCCAGCAGCGAAGGGGCAGATACGCAGTATTTT
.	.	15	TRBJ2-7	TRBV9	CASSVVGGFNGEQYF	TGTGCCAGCAGCGTAGTCGGCGGATTTAATGGAGAGCAGTACTTC
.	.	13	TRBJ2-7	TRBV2	CASRDTPAGEQYF	TGTGCCAGCAGGGATACACCGGCGGGGGAGCAGTACTTC
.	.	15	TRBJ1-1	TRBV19	CASSIFGAPNTEAFF	TGTGCCAGTAGTATATTTGGGGCCCCGAACACTGAAGCTTTCTTT
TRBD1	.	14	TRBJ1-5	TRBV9	CASSGGGWGQPQHF	TGTGCCAGCAGTGGAGGGGGCTGGGGTCAGCCCCAGCATTTT
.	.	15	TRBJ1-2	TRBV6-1	CASSDGRGGFYGYTF	TGTGCCAGCAGTGATGGCCGCGGGGGCTTCTATGGCTACACCTTC
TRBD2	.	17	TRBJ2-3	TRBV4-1	CASSPMGLAGARDTQYF	TGCGCCAGCAGCCCCATGGGACTAGCGGGTGCGAGGGATACGCAGTATTTT
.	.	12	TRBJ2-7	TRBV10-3	CAISSTRYEQYF	TGTGCCATCAGCTCAACGAGATACGAGCAGTACTTC